Measured by frequency, the clone carrying this T cell receptor (beta chain) is medium-sized (0.01 to 0.1%). CDR3 length: 17 amino acids. TRB was amplified from roughly 0.25 ug of peripheral blood genomic DNA per sample. The entry originates in a study of T cell clusters in autoimmune cytopenias. Multiplex touch-down PCR amplified TRB using TRB-A and TRB-B pools in one tube. TCRdb reprocessed the multiplex PCR reads, keeping one entry per CDR3 protein, no DNA. Here the sample table reports roughly 5,100 distinct CDR3 sequences. Sequenced: peripheral blood. The chain combines TRBV12-3 or TRBV12-4 with TRBJ2-1; TCRdb's assignment of TRBD2 cannot be checked, as there is no DNA. This sequence originates from a human donor with an autoimmune cytopenia or autoimmune hepatitis (not recorded which). The CDR3: CASSPRGASGEGDEQFF.